A single sample gave rise to the 16 T cell receptor beta chains below, sequenced in a study of T cell repertoires in cytomegalovirus infection. TCRdb processed the reads anew with MiXCR; each CDR3 protein has one entry. The repertoire has around 550,000 distinct CDR3 sequences, around a quarter of them found once; the top ten carry around 14%. The sample comprised PBMCs. These receptor sequences come from a human donor in good health (CMV status not recorded). Some clones in this sample may be carry-over from other donors' samples.

This clonotype has just one count. The rearrangement links TRBV11-2 to TRBJ2-1; no clear D gene. Looked up from germline, CDR1 is SGHAT and CDR2 is FQNNGV. The CDR3 has 10 residues. Between the trimmed V and J ends, which lost 10 bases and 5 bases, there was a span of 6 bases. CDR3 region: CAITNNEQFF. For the CDR3, the DNA is TGTGCCATTACGAACAATGAGCAGTTCTTC.

The sample holds many counts of this clonotype. The chain has TRBV7-2 and TRBJ1-2; possible D gene TRBD1, 5 bases. V was cut by 5 bases and J by 5 bases, with 15 bases left in between. The CDR3 loop spans 14 amino acids. The germline V gene encodes CDR1 SGHTA and CDR2 FQGNSA. CDR3 in DNA: TGTGCCAGCAGCGACATGGGGGGGGGTTATGGCTACACCTTC. Amino acid sequence: CASSDMGGGYGYTF.

V is TRBV7-2 and J is TRBJ2-3; TRBD1 might be the D (6 bases). The CDR3 has 15 amino acids. Germline V gives CDR1 SGHTA, CDR2 FQGNSA. V lost 5 bases and J 1 base, leaving 13 bases between the germline ends. CDR3 amino acids: CASSNQGSGTDTQYF. The DNA of the CDR3 is TGTGCCAGCAGCAACCAGGGGAGCGGCACAGATACGCAGTATTTT.

The V call is TRBV12-3 or TRBV12-4, the J call TRBJ2-7; TRBD2 might be the D (6 bases). The V and J ends lost 8 bases and 0 bases respectively, with 11 bases between them. The CDR3 extends over 13 amino acids. The CDR3 here is CASGTSSSYEQYF. The CDR3 DNA sequence: TGTGCCAGCGGGACTTCGAGCTCCTACGAGCAGTACTTC.

This clonotype occurred many times. CDR3 sequence: CASSTVFMNTEAFF. In DNA, the CDR3 is TGTGCCAGTAGTACAGTTTTCATGAACACTGAAGCTTTCTTT. This chain connects TRBV19 to TRBJ1-1; no clear D. Germline V gene lookup returns CDR1 LNHDA and CDR2 SQIVND (reference sequence). The CDR3 is made up of 14 amino acids. The V gene lost 4 bases and the J gene lost 0 bases, with 9 bases spanning the gap.

V usage is TRBV24-1 and J usage is TRBJ2-2, with 11 nucleotides matching TRBD2. V lost 1 base to trimming and J lost 1 base; unmatched junction nucleotides: 7. CDR1 is KGHDR, CDR2 SFDVKD, per germline. The CDR3 contains 19 residues. Here the CDR3 reads CATSDFGASGRWNTGELFF. CDR3 sequence (DNA): TGTGCCACCAGTGATTTTGGGGCTAGCGGGAGGTGGAACACCGGGGAGCTGTTTTTT.

This clonotype was detected ten times or more. V is TRBV7-9 and J is TRBJ2-5, with 8 bases identical to TRBD1. The CDR3 length is 15 residues. J gave up 4 bases and V 2 bases, and 6 bases lay outside the gene matches. Germline CDR1 reads SEHNR; CDR2 reads FQNEAQ (reference sequence). The CDR3: CASSLQGASGETQYF. The CDR3 region has the DNA TGTGCCAGCAGCTTACAGGGGGCAAGTGGAGAGACCCAGTACTTC.

This clonotype was counted only a few times. The chain has TRBV11-2 and TRBJ2-3; maybe TRBD2 (6 bases). There are 12 residues in the CDR3. Between the trimmed V and J ends, which lost 10 bases and 5 bases, there was a span of 13 bases. Germline V gives CDR1 SGHAT, CDR2 FQNNGV. CDR3 in DNA: TGTGCCACCCTGAAAGCGGGAGATACGCAGTATTTT. Amino acid sequence: CATLKAGDTQYF.

This clonotype turned up a few times. This chain links TRBV6-5 with TRBJ1-1, with a tentative D call TRBD1 (5 bases). The CDR3 length is 14 residues. CDR1 and CDR2 (germline): MNHEY, SVGAGI. With 2 bases removed from V and 3 bases from J, the gap between germline ends came to 10 bases. In DNA, the CDR3 is TGTGCCAGCAGTTACGCAGGGAGGGACACTGAAGCTTTCTTT. Protein product: CASSYAGRDTEAFF.

The J gene is TRBJ2-1, the V gene TRBV5-4; 9 bases match TRBD2. The CDR3 spans 15 residues. Germline CDR1 reads SGHNT; CDR2 reads YYREEE (reference sequence). V was clipped by 1 base and J by 4 bases; unmatched bases: 3. The CDR3 bases are TGTGCCAGCAGCTTGTCACTAGCGGGTTACAATGAGCAGTTCTTC. This translates into CASSLSLAGYNEQFF.

The chain links TRBV6-2 or TRBV6-3 to TRBJ2-7, with a possible D match to TRBD1 (6 bases). Trimming cost V 8 bases and J 5 bases, with 19 bases left between them. The length of the CDR3 is 14 residues. From germline, CDR1 is MNHEY and CDR2 SVGEGT. CDR3 coding DNA: TGTGCCAGCTCACGCAGGGGATGGAACGACGAGCAGTACTTC. Amino acid sequence: CASSRRGWNDEQYF.

This clonotype was found many times. This rearrangement joins TRBV7-2 to TRBJ2-3; 7 nucleotides align to TRBD1. V was pared by 5 bases and J by 5 bases, with 7 bases of the junction left unmatched. Germline-derived CDR1 and CDR2 are SGHTA and FQGNSA. The CDR3 contains 14 residues. CDR3 sequence reads: CASSRGQLEDTQYF. In DNA form, the CDR3 reads TGTGCCAGCAGCCGGGGACAGCTAGAAGATACGCAGTATTTT. Full variable domain (remainder filled in from reference TRBV7-2 and TRBJ2-3): GAGVSQSPSNKVTEKGKDVELRCDPISGHTALYWYRQSLGQGLEFLIYFQGNSAPDKSGLPSDRFSAERTGGSVSTLTIQRTQQEDSAVYLCASSRGQLEDTQYFGPGTRLTVL.

The chain uses TRBV29-1 and TRBJ1-4; 8 bases align to TRBD1. CDR1 and CDR2 from the germline V gene are SQVTM and ANQGSEA. The CDR3 extends over 13 amino acids. The V and J ends lost 4 bases and 5 bases, in that order; junction bases with no gene match: 3. The CDR3 coding sequence is TGCAGCGTTGGACAGGGGAAGAATGAAAAACTGTTTTTT. Protein product: CSVGQGKNEKLFF.

This rearrangement joins TRBV6-1 to TRBJ2-5; 9 nucleotides match TRBD1. With V trimmed by 5 bases and J by 5 bases, 9 bases remained unmatched. The germline V gene has CDR1 MNHNS and CDR2 SASEGT. The CDR3 spans 15 residues. The CDR3 DNA reads TGTGCCAGCAGTAGAGGGACAGGGAATTTGGAGACCCAGTACTTC. Protein: CASSRGTGNLETQYF.

This clonotype showed up many times. The V gene is TRBV7-2, the J gene TRBJ2-6; the match to TRBD1 covers 7 bases. This CDR3 comprises 17 residues. V lost 4 bases to trimming and J lost 0 bases; unmatched junction nucleotides: 6. Germline loops: CDR1 SGHTA, CDR2 FQGNSA. The DNA of the CDR3 is TGTGCCAGCAGCTCCGGACAGGAGAGCTCTGGGGCCAACGTCCTGACTTTC. This translates into CASSSGQESSGANVLTF.

The gene calls are TRBV2 and TRBJ2-7; 14 bases fit TRBD2. This CDR3 is built from 19 residues. Germline trimming cut 0 bases from V and 5 bases from J; bases unmatched to any gene: 12. CDR1 and CDR2 (germline): SNHLY, FYNNEI. The CDR3 nucleotides read TGTGCCAGCAGTGAAGCGGAAGTAAGACTAGCGGGAGGGGCCGACGAGCAGTACTTC. The encoded protein is CASSEAEVRLAGGADEQYF.